The 11 T cell receptor beta chains presented below share a single source sample, sequenced in a study of cytomegalovirus exposure and HLA in healthy donors. PCR involved 60 Vbeta and 13 Jbeta primers. Here immunoSEQ multiplex PCR was the method, and the copy in TCRdb shows in-frame clones only, minus some. Of approximately 190,000 clones listed, more than 9.5% are singletons. Input material: PBMCs. These receptors all stem from a man aged 50-60 years in good health and CMV-seropositive.

This clone was observed a few times. Here the CDR3 DNA reads TGTGCCTGGAGTGACTTAACTGAAGCTTTCTTT. Translation: CAWSDLTEAFF. V gene TRBV30 combines with J gene TRBJ1-1, with D hard to call. V shed 1 base and J shed 5 bases, with 5 bases lying between them. The CDR3 consists of 11 residues. Germline CDR1 reads GTSNPN; CDR2 reads SVGIG (reference sequence).

The table lists this clone with a few counts. This rearrangement joins TRBV6-6 to TRBJ2-2; TRBD2 might be the D (6 bases). Looked up from germline, CDR1 is MNHNY and CDR2 is SVGAGI (reference sequence). This CDR3 comprises 13 residues. V gave up 1 base and J gave up 9 bases, with 9 bases separating them. The CDR3 coding sequence is TGTGCCAGCAGTTACTGGGGGGTACGGGAGCTGTTTTTT. It encodes CASSYWGVRELFF.

The chain uses TRBV9 and TRBJ2-2, with D perhaps matching TRBD1 (6 bases). This CDR3 comprises 14 residues. Between the trimmed V and J ends, which lost 4 bases and 3 bases, there was a span of 10 bases. Germline V gene sequence: CDR1 SGDLS, CDR2 YYNGEE. The chain's CDR3 is CASSRQDYTGELFF. The CDR3, as DNA: TGTGCCAGCAGCCGACAGGATTACACCGGGGAGCTGTTTTTT.

The chain uses TRBV5-4 and TRBJ2-3; 8 bases line up with TRBD2. Germline assignment: CDR1 SGHNT and CDR2 YYREEE (reference sequence). V lost 4 bases to trimming and J lost 5 bases; unmatched junction nucleotides: 9. The CDR3 sequence is 15 residues long. The DNA of the CDR3 is TGTGCCAGCAGCCCAAGCGGGGGAAGGGTAGATACGCAGTATTTT. Translation gives CASSPSGGRVDTQYF.

This clone was picked up a small number of times. The chain couples TRBV5-6 to TRBJ2-7, with D tentatively TRBD2 (5 bases). The length of the CDR3 is 12 residues. V was pared by 2 bases and J by 5 bases, with 8 bases between. Germline CDR1 SGHDT, CDR2 YYEEEE. As DNA, the CDR3 is TGTGCCAGCAGCTTACTAGGGAACGAGCAGTACGTC. This sequence encodes CASSLLGNEQYV.

This clone was found a few times. The chain recombines TRBV6-5 with TRBJ2-5; 8 positions match TRBD1. The CDR3 contains 15 residues. The germline V gene has CDR1 MNHEY and CDR2 SVGAGI. V gave up 0 bases and J gave up 3 bases; unmatched junction bases: 3. The CDR3 here is CASSYSSDREETQYF. In DNA form, the CDR3 reads TGTGCCAGCAGTTACTCGTCGGACAGGGAAGAGACCCAGTACTTC.

This clone was observed a few times. The J gene is TRBJ2-1, the V gene TRBV15; 7 nucleotides agree with TRBD1. Per germline, CDR1 LNHNV and CDR2 YYDKDF (reference sequence). CDR3 length: 14 residues. V lost 2 bases to trimming and J lost 4 bases; unmatched junction nucleotides: 2. The CDR3 coding sequence is TGTGCCACCAGCAGACCGGGACAGTACAATGAGCAGTTCTTC. Translating it yields CATSRPGQYNEQFF.

CDR3 in amino acids: CASSVGRSGSGELFF. For the CDR3, the DNA is TGCGCCAGCTCGGTGGGGCGTTCGGGCTCCGGGGAGCTGTTTTTT. The chain employs TRBV5-1 and TRBJ2-2; weak D call: TRBD1 (5 bases). The germline V gene has CDR1 SGHRS and CDR2 YFSETQ. This CDR3 comprises 15 residues. Trimming pared 7 bases from V and 6 bases from J, leaving 19 bases between. The variable domain in full, completed from reference TRBV5-1 and TRBJ2-2, reads KAGVTQTPRYLIKTRGQQVTLSCSPISGHRSVSWYQQTPGQGLQFLFEYFSETQRNKGNFPGRFSGRQFSNSRSEMNVSTLELGDSALYLCASSVGRSGSGELFFGEGSRLTVL.

The chain recombines TRBV5-6 with TRBJ2-5, with 7 bases aligning to TRBD2. Germline V lookup: CDR1 SGHDT, CDR2 YYEEEE. V lost 2 bases, J lost 7 bases, and 5 bases stayed unmatched. The CDR3 covers 13 residues. CDR3 sequence reads: CASSFSPGGTQYF. Written as DNA, the CDR3 is TGTGCCAGCAGCTTCTCCCCGGGGGGGACCCAGTACTTC.

V gene TRBV2 combines with J gene TRBJ1-5; no clear D gene. The CDR3 contains 15 residues. Trimming left V 1 base short and J 9 bases short, with 16 bases between. Germline assignment: CDR1 SNHLY and CDR2 FYNNEI. CDR3 coding DNA: TGTGCCAGCAGTGAAGGTGTAGGGAGCTTTACGCCCCAGCATTTT. Encoded protein: CASSEGVGSFTPQHF.

This clone has a handful of counts. V gene TRBV9 combines with J gene TRBJ1-6; D uncertain. The CDR3 is 14 amino acids. The germline V and J ends were trimmed by 0 bases and 10 bases, with 11 bases remaining between them. From germline, CDR1 is SGDLS and CDR2 YYNGEE. In nucleotides, the CDR3 is TGTGCCAGCAGCGTAGCTTCGGGGAACTCACCCCTCCACTTT. Its translation: CASSVASGNSPLHF.